This note documents a single TCR beta chain sequence. Its cognate antigen is unknown. These data originate in a study of cytomegalovirus exposure and HLA in healthy donors. Study details: Early on, a data release was issued that held some 91 million unique TCRs from HLA-typed donors.

The PCR employed 60 Vbeta primers together with 13 Jbeta primers. Using immunoSEQ multiplex PCR, the repertoire was profiled, and TCRdb retains in-frame clones only, with some absent. The repertoire consists of approximately 150,000 clones, with 82% occurring once and the leading ten covering approximately 6%. General study results and limits: Several V segments, TRBV6-2 and TRBV6-3 among them, could not be told apart and were dropped. The study put 150 to 200 TCR beta chains on its list as cytomegalovirus-associated. From TCR beta sequences, most subjects' HLA-A and HLA-B alleles were reportedly predicted accurately.

Germline assignment: CDR1 SEHNR and CDR2 FQNEAQ (reference sequence). V trimming: 5 bases; J trimming: 4 bases; junction bases outside the gene matches: 9. CDR3 length: 17 residues. The chain has TRBV7-9 and TRBJ2-5; 14 bases are shared with TRBD2. The sequenced sample consisted of PBMCs. The receptor was isolated from a man aged 25 to 40 in good health and CMV-seropositive. The CDR3 DNA reads as TGTGCCAGCAGCAACCCGGGACTAGCGGGAGTTCGAGAGACCCAGTACTTC. Translation gives CASSNPGLAGVRETQYF.